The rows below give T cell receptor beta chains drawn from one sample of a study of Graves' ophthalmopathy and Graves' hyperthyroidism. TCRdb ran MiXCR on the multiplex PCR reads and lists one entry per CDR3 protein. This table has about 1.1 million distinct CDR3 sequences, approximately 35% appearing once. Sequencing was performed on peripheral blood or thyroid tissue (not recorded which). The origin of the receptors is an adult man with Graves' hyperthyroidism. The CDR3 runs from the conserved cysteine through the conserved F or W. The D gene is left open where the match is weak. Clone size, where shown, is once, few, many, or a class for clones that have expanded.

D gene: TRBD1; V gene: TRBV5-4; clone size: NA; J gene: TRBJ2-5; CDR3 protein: CASSHLDRAGETQYF; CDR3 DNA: TGCGCCAGCAGCCACCTGGACAGGGCGGGAGAGACCCAGTACTTC
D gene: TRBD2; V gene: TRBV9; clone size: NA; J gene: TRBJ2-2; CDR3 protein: CASSGTSATNTGELFF; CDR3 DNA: TGTGCCAGCAGCGGCACTAGCGCTACCAACACCGGGGAGCTGTTTTTT
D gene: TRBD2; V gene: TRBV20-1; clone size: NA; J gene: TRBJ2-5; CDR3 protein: CSARDRGGSPSKTQYF; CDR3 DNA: TGCAGTGCTAGAGATCGGGGGGGCTCCCCAAGTAAGACCCAGTACTTC
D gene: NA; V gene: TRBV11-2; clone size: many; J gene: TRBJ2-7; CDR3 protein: CASSSQVAQYF; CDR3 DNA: TGTGCCAGCAGCTCCCAGGTGGCGCAGTACTTC
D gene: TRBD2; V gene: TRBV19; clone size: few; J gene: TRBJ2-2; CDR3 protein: CASTPTVLAGGNTGELFF; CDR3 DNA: TGTGCCAGTACTCCAACGGTGCTAGCGGGAGGGAACACCGGGGAGCTGTTTTTT
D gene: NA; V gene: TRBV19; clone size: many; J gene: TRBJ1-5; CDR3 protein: CASSILRSREPQHF; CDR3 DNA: TGTGCCAGTAGTATACTACGTTCAAGGGAGCCCCAGCATTTT
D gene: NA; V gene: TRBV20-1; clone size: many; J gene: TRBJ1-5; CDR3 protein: CSARDPKDHSNQPQHF; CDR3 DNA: TGCAGTGCTAGAGATCCGAAAGACCATAGCAATCAGCCCCAGCATTTT
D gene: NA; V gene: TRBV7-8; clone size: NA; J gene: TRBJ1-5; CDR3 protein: CASSLGFGGNQPQHF; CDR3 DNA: TGTGCCAGCAGCTTGGGTTTTGGGGGCAATCAGCCCCAGCATTTT
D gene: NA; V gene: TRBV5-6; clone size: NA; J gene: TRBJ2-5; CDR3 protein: CASSRGTSQEIQYF; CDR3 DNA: TGTGCCAGCAGCCGAGGGACCAGCCAAGAGATCCAGTACTTC
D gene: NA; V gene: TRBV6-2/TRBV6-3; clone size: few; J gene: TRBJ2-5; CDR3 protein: CASRTQVAETQYF; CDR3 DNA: TGTGCCAGCAGAACACAGGTTGCCGAGACCCAGTACTTC
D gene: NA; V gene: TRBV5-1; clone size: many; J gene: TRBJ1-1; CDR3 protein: CASSPGAYTEAFF; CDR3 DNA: TGCGCCAGCAGCCCCGGGGCCTACACTGAAGCTTTCTTT
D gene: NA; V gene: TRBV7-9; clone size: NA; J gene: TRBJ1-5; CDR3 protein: CASSLARGHQPQHF; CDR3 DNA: TGTGCCAGCAGCTTAGCCAGGGGCCATCAGCCCCAGCATTTT
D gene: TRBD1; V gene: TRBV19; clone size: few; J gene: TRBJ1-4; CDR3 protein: CASSYDRGPFATNEKLFF; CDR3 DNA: TGTGCCAGTAGTTATGACAGGGGACCATTTGCAACTAATGAAAAACTGTTTTTT
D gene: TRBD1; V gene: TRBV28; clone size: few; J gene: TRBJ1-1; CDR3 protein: CASSPQDRANTEAFF; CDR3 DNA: TGTGCCAGCAGTCCCCAGGACAGGGCCAACACTGAAGCTTTCTTT
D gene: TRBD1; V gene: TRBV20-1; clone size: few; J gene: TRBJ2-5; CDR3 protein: CSARDLQGVQTQYF; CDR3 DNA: TGCAGTGCTAGAGATCTACAGGGGGTCCAGACCCAGTACTTC
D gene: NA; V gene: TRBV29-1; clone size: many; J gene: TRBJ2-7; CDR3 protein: CSASRVPYEQYF; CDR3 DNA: TGCAGCGCGTCCAGGGTCCCCTACGAGCAGTACTTC
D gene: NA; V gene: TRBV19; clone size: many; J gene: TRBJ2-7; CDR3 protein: CASSIRGARSYEQYF; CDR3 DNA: TGTGCCAGTAGTATCAGGGGTGCGAGGTCCTACGAGCAGTACTTC
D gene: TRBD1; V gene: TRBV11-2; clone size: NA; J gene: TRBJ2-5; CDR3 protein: CASSMGQGPETQYF; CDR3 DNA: TGTGCCAGCAGCATGGGACAGGGACCAGAGACCCAGTACTTC
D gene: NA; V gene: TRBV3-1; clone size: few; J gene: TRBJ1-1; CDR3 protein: CASSQGNHRTEAFF; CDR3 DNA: TGTGCCAGCAGCCAAGGGAATCATCGCACTGAAGCTTTCTTT
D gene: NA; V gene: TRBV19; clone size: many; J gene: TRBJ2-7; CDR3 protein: CASSIPGWPYEQYF; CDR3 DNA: TGTGCCAGTAGTATTCCCGGGTGGCCCTACGAGCAGTACTTC
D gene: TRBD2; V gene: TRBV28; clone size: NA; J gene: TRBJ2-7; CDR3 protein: CASSSGGNEQYF; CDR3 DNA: TGTGCCAGCAGTAGCGGGGGGAACGAGCAGTACTTC
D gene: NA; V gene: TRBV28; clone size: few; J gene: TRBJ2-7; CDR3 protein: CASSLGSPNRENEQYF; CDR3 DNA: TGTGCCAGCAGTTTAGGGTCGCCGAACCGGGAAAACGAGCAGTACTTC
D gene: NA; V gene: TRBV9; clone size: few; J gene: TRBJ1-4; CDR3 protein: CASSRSTGTNEKLFF; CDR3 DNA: TGTGCCAGCAGCCGAAGTACGGGAACCAATGAAAAACTGTTTTTT
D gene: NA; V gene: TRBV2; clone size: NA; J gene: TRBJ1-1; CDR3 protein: CASSEGPEAFF; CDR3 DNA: TGTGCCAGCAGTGAGGGGCCTGAAGCTTTCTTT
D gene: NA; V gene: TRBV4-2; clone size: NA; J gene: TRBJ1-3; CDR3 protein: CASSQDGGTGNTIYF; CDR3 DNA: TGTGCCAGCAGCCAAGATGGGGGAACTGGAAACACCATATATTTT
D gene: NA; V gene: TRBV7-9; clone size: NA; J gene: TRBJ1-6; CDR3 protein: CASSTTGTGGTSPLHF; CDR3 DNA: TGCGCCAGCAGCACCACAGGGACCGGGGGCACTTCACCCCTCCACTTT
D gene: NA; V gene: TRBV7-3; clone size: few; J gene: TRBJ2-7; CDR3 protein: CASSVDQGRAEQYF; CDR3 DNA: TGTGCCAGCAGCGTAGACCAGGGAAGGGCCGAGCAGTACTTC
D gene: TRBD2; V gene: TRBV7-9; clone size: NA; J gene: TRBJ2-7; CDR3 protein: CASSLGLDIAYEQYF; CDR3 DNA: TGTGCCAGCAGCCTGGGACTAGACATAGCCTACGAGCAGTACTTC